Presented here are 13 T cell receptor beta chains from one specimen sequenced in a study of CD8+ T cells in alopecia areata. TCR sequencing used cDNA made by reverse transcription of extracted RNA. This table comes from immunoSEQ multiplex PCR, and its TCRdb copy is limited to in-frame clones, with some not included. The table has 220,000 or so clones, 57% seen once. Sequenced material: CD4+ T cells sorted from blood, taken at week 0. The receptors were gathered from a human donor with alopecia areata.

V gene TRBV5-1 combines with J gene TRBJ2-1; D is possibly TRBD2 (6 bases). Germline assignment: CDR1 SGHRS and CDR2 YFSETQ. Trimming removed 9 bases from V and 6 bases from J, with 19 bases in between. The CDR3 covers 14 residues. For the CDR3, the DNA is TGCGCCACTGCTGGAGGGTCCGGATCCAATGAGCAGTTCTTC. It specifies CATAGGSGSNEQFF.

This clone occurred a few times. The chain carries TRBV30 and TRBJ1-6, with a tentative D call TRBD1 (6 bases). The V end was cut by 3 bases, the J end by 1 base, with 13 bases between. The CDR3 runs to 16 residues. Germline assignment: CDR1 GTSNPN and CDR2 SVGIG (reference sequence). CDR3 region: CAWSKGGASYNSPLHF. CDR3 sequence (DNA): TGTGCCTGGAGCAAGGGGGGCGCGTCCTATAATTCACCCCTCCACTTT. Variable domain in full (rest from reference TRBV30 and TRBJ1-6): SQTIHQWPATLVQPVGSPLSLECTVEGTSNPNLYWYRQAAGRGLQLLFYSVGIGQISSEVPQNLSASRPQDRQFILSSKKLLLSDSGFYLCAWSKGGASYNSPLHFGNGTRLTVT.

This clone was observed a few times. The rearrangement uses TRBV5-1 and TRBJ2-2; 9 nucleotides align to TRBD1. The CDR3 has 15 residues. V lost 1 base and J lost 4; bases outside the gene matches: 2. Germline V lookup: CDR1 SGHRS, CDR2 YFSETQ. The CDR3 region has the DNA TGCGCCAGCAGCTTGTTACAGGGGGCCACCGGGGAGCTGTTTTTT. Residues: CASSLLQGATGELFF.

The chain employs TRBV11-2 and TRBJ2-1, with D perhaps assigned TRBD1 or TRBD2 (5 bases each). V lost 2 bases to trimming and J lost 4 bases, with 12 bases between them. Germline V gene sequence: CDR1 SGHAT, CDR2 FQNNGV. CDR3 size: 15 residues. CDR3 nucleotide sequence: TGTGCCAGCAGCTTATTAACGGGGCCTTACAATGAGCAGTTCTTC. Translation: CASSLLTGPYNEQFF. The full variable domain, with the rest looked up from reference TRBV11-2 and TRBJ2-1, is EAGVAQSPRYKIIEKRQSVAFWCNPISGHATLYWYQQILGQGPKLLIQFQNNGVVDDSQLPKDRFSAERLKGVDSTLKIQPAKLEDSAVYLCASSLLTGPYNEQFFGPGTRLTVL.

The rearrangement uses TRBV19 and TRBJ1-1; D remains ambiguous. The CDR3 loop spans 13 amino acids. Germline CDR1 reads LNHDA; CDR2 reads SQIVND (reference sequence). The V and J ends lost 5 bases and 0 bases respectively, with 7 bases between them. CDR3 DNA sequence: TGTGCCAGTAGTTACAGTCTGAACACTGAAGCTTTCTTT. Protein sequence: CASSYSLNTEAFF.

The chain is built from TRBV6-6 and TRBJ2-7, with D possibly TRBD1 on 5 matching bases. Germline CDR1 and CDR2: MNHNY and SVGAGI (reference sequence). This CDR3 contains 13 residues. Between the trimmed V and J ends, which lost 6 bases and 2 bases, there was a span of 11 bases. The CDR3, as DNA: TGTGCCAGCAGGGGCCAGGGTGCCTACGAGCAGTACTTC. It encodes CASRGQGAYEQYF.

The chain has TRBV27 and TRBJ1-1, with TRBD1 matching 7 bases. V gave up 2 bases and J gave up 4 bases; unmatched junction bases: 1. The germline gives CDR1 MNHEY, CDR2 SMNVEV (reference sequence). CDR3 length equals 13 residues. CDR3 in amino acids: CASSLNRGTEAFF. For the CDR3, the DNA is TGTGCCAGCAGTTTAAACAGGGGCACTGAAGCTTTCTTT.

In this sample, this clone turned up many times. V gene TRBV18 combines with J gene TRBJ1-4; D is undetermined. V was shortened by 2 bases and J by 5 bases, with 6 bases between the two germline ends. The germline gives CDR1 KGHSH, CDR2 LQKENI. The CDR3 has 13 amino acids. Written as DNA, the CDR3 is TGTGCCAGCTCACCAGGGATGAATGAAAAACTGTTTTTT. Protein sequence: CASSPGMNEKLFF.

The V and J genes are TRBV19 and TRBJ1-2; no definite D call. The germline V gene encodes CDR1 LNHDA and CDR2 SQIVND (reference sequence). The CDR3 has 11 residues. V was pared by 3 bases and J by 4 bases, with 3 bases between. The CDR3 nucleotides are TGTGCCAGTAGTATCCGCTATGGCTACACCTTC. Translating it yields CASSIRYGYTF.

This clone was picked up a small number of times. V gene TRBV30 combines with J gene TRBJ2-1; 14 bases are a match to TRBD2. This CDR3 is built from 19 residues. J gave up 4 bases and V 2 bases, and 13 bases lay outside the gene matches. The germline gives CDR1 GTSNPN, CDR2 SVGIG (reference sequence). CDR3 loop: CAWSRSGLAGGRGYNEQFF. In DNA form, the CDR3 reads TGTGCCTGGAGTCGATCTGGACTAGCGGGAGGTAGGGGGTACAATGAGCAGTTCTTC. Full variable domain (outside the CDR3, taken from reference TRBV30 and TRBJ2-1): SQTIHQWPATLVQPVGSPLSLECTVEGTSNPNLYWYRQAAGRGLQLLFYSVGIGQISSEVPQNLSASRPQDRQFILSSKKLLLSDSGFYLCAWSRSGLAGGRGYNEQFFGPGTRLTVL.

This clone was seen only a few times. J is TRBJ2-7 and V is TRBV11-2; a weak D match, TRBD2 (6 bases). There are 16 residues in the CDR3. Between the trimmed V and J ends, which lost 5 bases and 0 bases, there was a span of 17 bases. Germline V gene lookup returns CDR1 SGHAT and CDR2 FQNNGV. The CDR3 spells CASSPQGGKSSYEQYF. DNA of the CDR3: TGTGCCAGCAGCCCACAAGGCGGGAAGAGCTCCTACGAGCAGTACTTC.

CDR3 sequence: CASSYSGRVGGELFF. Written as DNA, the CDR3 is TGTGCCAGCAGTTACTCAGGCAGGGTGGGCGGGGAGCTGTTTTTT. This chain connects TRBV6-5 to TRBJ2-2; perhaps TRBD1 as D (5 bases). The germline V gene encodes CDR1 MNHEY and CDR2 SVGAGI. The CDR3 totals 15 residues. The V gene lost 0 bases and the J gene lost 7 bases, with 12 bases spanning the gap.

This rearrangement joins TRBV4-2 to TRBJ1-2, with 9 bases aligning to TRBD1. J gave up 6 bases and V 4 bases, and 6 bases lay outside the gene matches. Germline CDR1 and CDR2: LGHNA and YNFKEQ. The CDR3 has 14 amino acids. CDR3 in DNA: TGTGCCAGCAGCCCACGACAGGGGGTGGATGGCTACACCTTC. Translated, it gives CASSPRQGVDGYTF.